This TCR beta chain was profiled in a study of blood T cell repertoires in COVID-19. This CDR3 has 15 residues. The V gene lost 3 bases and the J gene lost 5 bases, with 13 bases spanning the gap. Per the germline V gene, CDR1 is SGHDN and CDR2 is FVKESK. The assay was immunoSEQ multiplex PCR, and TCRdb's table has in-frame clones only and misses some. The sample records approximately 120,000 clones, 85% to 90% being singletons. Seattle patients were enrolled during active infection and followed longitudinally. What was sequenced was peripheral blood. The sequence derives from a woman of 80 years or more with COVID-19, enrolled during active disease. The V gene is TRBV14, the J gene TRBJ1-4; D unresolved. Here the CDR3 DNA reads TGTGCCAGCAGCCAGGCAGGACTACGGAATGAAAAACTGTTTTTT. This encodes CASSQAGLRNEKLFF. Filled out from reference TRBV14 and TRBJ1-4, the complete variable domain reads EAGVTQFPSHSVIEKGQTVTLRCDPISGHDNLYWYRRVMGKEIKFLLHFVKESKQDESGMPNNRFLAERTGGTYSTLKVQPAELEDSGVYFCASSQAGLRNEKLFFGSGTQLSVL.